The source of this TCR beta chain is a study of metastatic and nonmetastatic thyroid tumors. Study background: Peripheral blood and tumor or nodule samples from malignant and benign thyroid patients were compared. Regarding the study as a whole: Versus benign nodules, malignant thyroid tumors reportedly had significantly higher TCR beta diversity, in blood and tumor.

TCRdb reanalyzed the PCR reads with MiXCR. The sample records about 31,000 clones, about 21% being singletons. Each patient went into thyroid surgery without having received any treatment. CDR3 length: 16 residues. The V segment lost 8 bases and the J segment 3 bases; nucleotides outside the gene matches: 14. The germline CDR1 and CDR2 sequences are MNHNS and SASEGT. This clone is categorized as medium-sized. Its matching antigen is unknown. The clonotype originates from a female donor with papillary thyroid cancer or a benign thyroid nodule (not recorded which). Some clones in this sample may be carry-over from other donors' samples. Sequenced input: blood. The chain couples TRBV6-1 to TRBJ2-3; 7 bases are a match to TRBD1. The CDR3 reads CASRIQTGVGTDTQYF. CDR3 sequence (DNA): TGTGCCAGCCGAATCCAAACAGGGGTGGGAACAGATACGCAGTATTTT.